The clone carrying this TCR beta chain has a count of ten or more. The sample is drawn from a study of T cells of healthy individuals. Via MiXCR, TCRdb re-called the 5' RACE reads, giving one row per CDR3 protein. Seen here are 75,000 to 95,000 distinct CDR3 sequences, 5% observed once, and the top ten hold about 7.5%. This CDR3 is built from 14 residues. Germline-derived CDR1 and CDR2 are MNHNY and SVGAGI (reference sequence). V lost 7 bases and J lost 0, with 11 bases in between. J is TRBJ2-3 and V is TRBV6-6; D is possibly TRBD2 (5 bases). This clonotype was obtained from a female donor in good health. CDR3 residues: CASNERPSTDTQYF. As DNA, the CDR3 is TGTGCCAGCAATGAGCGGCCAAGCACAGATACGCAGTATTTT.